The next 25 T cell receptor beta chains were all read from a single sample in a study of T cell responses to AZD1222 COVID-19 vaccine. Method: immunoSEQ multiplex PCR; TCRdb's copy keeps in-frame clones and lacks some. The sample has more than 100,000 clones; more than 85% are singletons. The sample in question was peripheral blood, obtained on day 0 of AZD1222 vaccination. The receptors stem from an adult in good health.

The chain links TRBV30 to TRBJ1-2, with D possibly TRBD1 on 5 matching bases. Germline V gene sequence: CDR1 GTSNPN, CDR2 SVGIG (reference sequence). The CDR3 length is 12 residues. The V end lost 6 bases, the J end lost 5 bases, and 13 bases lay between the germline ends. This CDR3 is CACLRDYYGYTF. The CDR3 region has the DNA TGTGCCTGCCTCCGGGACTATTATGGCTACACCTTC.

This sequence joins TRBV4-1 and TRBJ1-6; 10 bases are a match to TRBD1. V lost 3 bases and J lost 9; bases outside the gene matches: 8. From germline, CDR1 is MGHRA and CDR2 YSYEKL. The length of the CDR3 is 16 residues. Here the CDR3 DNA reads TGCGCCAGCAGCCAGGAGACGACAGGGGGCGTTTCACCCCTCCACTTT. This encodes CASSQETTGGVSPLHF.

The chain is built from TRBV9 and TRBJ1-2; no definite D call. The germline V and J ends were trimmed by 0 bases and 4 bases, with 10 bases remaining between them. The CDR3 is 14 amino acids. CDR1 SGDLS and CDR2 YYNGEE come from the germline V gene. The CDR3 coding sequence is TGTGCCAGCAGCGTAGAAGCCCTGACCTATGGCTACACCTTC. Its protein product is CASSVEALTYGYTF.

A few counts support this clone. The J gene is TRBJ1-2, the V gene TRBV29-1, with 7 bases identical to TRBD1. With V trimmed by 0 bases and J by 7 bases, 5 bases remained unmatched. Per the germline V gene, CDR1 is SQVTM and CDR2 is ANQGSEA. This CDR3 contains 13 residues. CDR3 amino acids: CSVEEEPGGGYTF. The CDR3 region has the DNA TGCAGCGTTGAAGAAGAGCCAGGGGGTGGCTACACCTTC.

The rearrangement links TRBV6-5 to TRBJ2-2; 7 bases align to TRBD2. The ends lost 4 bases at V and 1 base at J; junction bases unmatched: 6. CDR3 length: 16 amino acids. Germline CDR1 MNHEY, CDR2 SVGAGI. CDR3 region: CASSSLAGENTGELFF. For the CDR3, the DNA is TGTGCCAGCAGTTCCTTGGCGGGGGAGAACACCGGGGAGCTGTTTTTT.

This clone was observed a handful of times. The chain combines TRBV6-5 with TRBJ2-4; D may be TRBD2 (6 bases). Per germline, CDR1 MNHEY and CDR2 SVGAGI. Trimming shortened V by 6 bases and J by 1 base, and 13 bases separated the two germline ends. This CDR3 comprises 15 residues. The CDR3 here is CASSDRGLAKNIQYF. The CDR3 nucleotides are TGTGCCAGCAGCGATCGGGGGTTGGCCAAAAACATTCAGTACTTC.

V usage is TRBV19 and J usage is TRBJ2-7, with 8 nucleotides matching TRBD2. CDR1 and CDR2 (germline): LNHDA, SQIVND (reference sequence). V lost 1 base and J lost 2; bases outside the gene matches: 4. The CDR3 runs 15 residues. The CDR3 spells CASSIVLAGTYEQYF. CDR3 coding DNA: TGTGCCAGTAGTATAGTCCTAGCGGGCACCTACGAGCAGTACTTC.

The chain joins TRBV7-9 to TRBJ1-3; D is ambiguous. This CDR3 has 14 residues. Germline V gene data show CDR1 as SEHNR and CDR2 as FQNEAQ (reference sequence). V lost 4 bases, J lost 0 bases, and 7 bases lay in between. The CDR3 is CASSSKLSGNTIYF. The CDR3 DNA reads as TGTGCCAGCAGCTCCAAACTCTCTGGAAACACCATATATTTT.

The table lists this clone with a count of one. This chain's CDR3 is CASSDVDSNQPQHF. The CDR3 DNA sequence: TGTGCCAGCAGTGACGTGGATAGCAATCAGCCCCAGCATTTT. This chain joins TRBV2 and TRBJ1-5; no reliable D call. The CDR3 loop spans 14 amino acids. V was clipped by 3 bases and J by 0 bases, with 6 bases between them. The V gene's germline CDR1 is SNHLY and CDR2 FYNNEI. Full variable domain (rest looked up from reference TRBV2 and TRBJ1-5): EPEVTQTPSHQVTQMGQEVILRCVPISNHLYFYWYRQILGQKVEFLVSFYNNEISEKSEIFDDQFSVERPDGSNFTLKIRSTKLEDSAMYFCASSDVDSNQPQHFGDGTRLSIL.

The chain recombines TRBV7-8 with TRBJ1-5; D uncertain. Germline V lookup: CDR1 SGHVS, CDR2 FQNEAQ. The CDR3 extends over 15 amino acids. Trimming removed 2 bases at V and 6 bases at J, with 14 bases between. The CDR3 loop reads CASSLTSLGGQPQHF. CDR3 sequence (DNA): TGTGCCAGCAGCTTAACCTCGTTGGGCGGTCAGCCCCAGCATTTT.

This chain connects TRBV29-1 to TRBJ2-3; 8 nucleotides align to TRBD1. In germline, CDR1 is SQVTM, CDR2 ANQGSEA. The CDR3 is 14 residues long. Trimming at V came to 4 bases and at J to 6 bases, leaving 9 bases not matched to a gene. CDR3: CSVGGWTGQDTQYF. In DNA, the CDR3 is TGCAGCGTTGGAGGGTGGACAGGGCAGGATACGCAGTATTTT.

The CDR3 DNA is TGTGCCAGCAGCGCCCCCGGGACAGGGACGGGCACTGAAGCTTTCTTT. This codes for CASSAPGTGTGTEAFF. This sequence joins TRBV9 and TRBJ1-1; the match to TRBD1 covers 9 bases. The CDR3 is 16 residues long. V shed 3 bases and J 4 bases; nucleotides not matched to a gene: 10. CDR1 is SGDLS and CDR2 is YYNGEE in the germline V gene.

This chain links TRBV7-2 with TRBJ1-2; D is ambiguous. The CDR3 totals 14 residues. Germline loops: CDR1 SGHTA, CDR2 FQGNSA. The V and J ends lost 2 bases and 8 bases respectively, with 15 bases between them. CDR3 protein: CASSLSPQTLGYTF. The CDR3 nucleotides are TGTGCCAGCAGCTTATCACCCCAGACCCTCGGCTACACCTTC.

The chain couples TRBV6-5 to TRBJ2-2; D unresolved. Germline V gene sequence: CDR1 MNHEY, CDR2 SVGAGI. V shed 0 bases and J shed 1 base, with 6 bases lying between them. The CDR3 runs 15 residues. The chain's CDR3 is CASSYSWENTGELFF. CDR3 DNA sequence: TGTGCCAGCAGTTACTCTTGGGAGAACACCGGGGAGCTGTTTTTT.

This chain connects TRBV6-2 or TRBV6-3 to TRBJ2-3; TRBD2 matches 8 bases. The CDR3 is made up of 15 amino acids. After removal of 4 bases from V and 5 bases from J, the junction contained 8 bases not matched to a gene. The germline V gene encodes CDR1 MNHEY and CDR2 SVGEGT. CDR3 nucleotides: TGTGCCAGCAGTTTCTTCTCGGGGGGGGAAGATACGCAGTATTTT. Amino acids: CASSFFSGGEDTQYF.

The rearrangement joins TRBV30 to TRBJ2-5, with 14 bases matching TRBD2. Germline V gene data show CDR1 as GTSNPN and CDR2 as SVGIG (reference sequence). Unmatched junction bases numbered 9, after V lost 0 bases and J lost 6 bases. This CDR3 has 17 amino acids. CDR3 in amino acids: CAWSVWLGTSGSQTQYF. DNA of the CDR3: TGTGCCTGGAGTGTTTGGTTGGGGACTAGCGGGAGTCAGACCCAGTACTTC.

The rearrangement uses TRBV7-2 and TRBJ2-6; possibly TRBD2 for D (5 bases). Trimming removed 2 bases at V and 0 bases at J, with 11 bases between. Germline V gene data show CDR1 as SGHTA and CDR2 as FQGNSA. CDR3 size: 17 residues. The CDR3 sequence is CASSLSGRISGANVLTF. The CDR3 DNA is TGTGCCAGCAGCTTAAGCGGACGCATCTCTGGGGCCAACGTCCTGACTTTC.

This clone appeared a single time. The V gene is TRBV29-1, the J gene TRBJ1-3; no firm D call. CDR1 SQVTM and CDR2 ANQGSEA come from the germline V gene. Trimming pared 7 bases from V and 0 bases from J, leaving 4 bases between. The CDR3 spans 11 residues. The CDR3 region is CSGISGNTIYF. DNA for the CDR3: TGCAGCGGGATCTCTGGAAACACCATATATTTT.

The chain couples TRBV9 to TRBJ1-2, with 7 nucleotides matching TRBD1. V trimming: 3 bases; J trimming: 5 bases; junction bases outside the gene matches: 7. The CDR3 extends over 14 amino acids. Germline V gene lookup returns CDR1 SGDLS and CDR2 YYNGEE. The chain's CDR3 is CASSGAGQSYGYTF. The CDR3 coding sequence is TGTGCCAGCAGCGGGGCGGGACAGTCTTATGGCTACACCTTC.

The rearrangement links TRBV4-1 to TRBJ1-6; unclear D gene. The CDR3 has 17 amino acids. Germline CDR1 is MGHRA and CDR2 is YSYEKL. Trimming left V 2 bases short and J 6 bases short, with 17 bases between. The CDR3 DNA follows: TGCGCCAGCAGCCAATTAAATAGAAAGGGCTTTAATTCACCCCTCCACTTT. This translates into CASSQLNRKGFNSPLHF.

The chain carries TRBV19 and TRBJ2-1, with D maybe TRBD2 (5 bases). Trimming cost V 5 bases and J 4 bases, with 12 bases left between them. This CDR3 has 14 residues. Germline CDR1 reads LNHDA; CDR2 reads SQIVND (reference sequence). The CDR3, as DNA: TGTGCCAGTAGTTCCGGACTGGGATACAATGAGCAGTTCTTC. Encoded protein: CASSSGLGYNEQFF.

This chain uses TRBV7-2 with TRBJ1-3; 8 bases are a match to TRBD1. Germline loops: CDR1 SGHTA, CDR2 FQGNSA. With 1 base clipped from V and 3 bases from J, the junction kept 5 bases outside the gene matches. The CDR3 contains 16 residues. The CDR3 nucleotides read TGTGCCAGCAGCTTAGAGACAGGGGCTTATGGAAACACCATATATTTT. Amino acid sequence: CASSLETGAYGNTIYF.

The chain combines TRBV4-3 with TRBJ2-1; 11 positions agree with TRBD2. The CDR3 covers 19 residues. Germline V lookup: CDR1 LGHNA, CDR2 YSLEER. The junction had 9 bases not matched to a gene; V was cut back by 1 base and J by 1 base. Here the CDR3 reads CASSQGVAGGRTSYNEQFF. CDR3 DNA sequence: TGCGCCAGCAGCCAAGGGGTAGCGGGAGGGCGAACGTCCTACAATGAGCAGTTCTTC.

The chain carries TRBV5-1 and TRBJ1-4; 10 nucleotides match TRBD1. The junction had 6 bases not matched to a gene; V was cut back by 4 bases and J by 6 bases. Germline V gene sequence: CDR1 SGHRS, CDR2 YFSETQ. This CDR3 region has 15 residues. The CDR3 spells CASSRQGAHDEKLFF. CDR3 bases: TGCGCCAGCAGCCGACAGGGGGCGCATGATGAAAAACTGTTTTTT.

This clone was found a few times. The chain combines TRBV30 with TRBJ1-1; 9 bases agree with TRBD1. V shed 5 bases and J 4 bases; nucleotides not matched to a gene: 8. CDR1 and CDR2 (germline): GTSNPN, SVGIG (reference sequence). This CDR3 has 14 amino acids. The CDR3 bases are TGTGCCTGGCGATACGGGACAGGGATCACTGAAGCTTTCTTT. Protein sequence: CAWRYGTGITEAFF.